Following are 8 T cell receptor beta chains from one sample sequenced in a study of blood T cell repertoires in COVID-19. Only in-frame clones appear in the TCRdb table, and some are missing; sequencing was by immunoSEQ multiplex PCR. The table has about 100,000 clones, more than 85% seen once. The sample consisted of peripheral blood. These receptors were obtained from a man aged 25-45 years in a cohort sampled during active COVID-19.

V gene TRBV5-8 combines with J gene TRBJ2-1; 8 nucleotides agree with TRBD2. In germline, CDR1 is SGHTS, CDR2 YDEGEE. Trimming removed 0 bases from V and 2 bases from J; junction bases left unmatched: 4. This CDR3 is 16 amino acids long. CDR3 sequence: CASSLAGRGAYNEQFF. Here the CDR3 DNA reads TGTGCCAGCAGCTTGGCAGGGCGGGGGGCCTACAATGAGCAGTTCTTC.

The CDR3 DNA is TGTGCCAGCAGAGGGGACAGGGCTGGAAACACCATATATTTT. It specifies CASRGDRAGNTIYF. This chain links TRBV2 with TRBJ1-3, with 9 bases matching TRBD1. The germline V gene encodes CDR1 SNHLY and CDR2 FYNNEI. This CDR3 has 14 residues. Unmatched junction bases numbered 2, after V lost 6 bases and J lost 2 bases.

The CDR3 region is CAWSVADYNSPLHF. CDR3 nucleotide sequence: TGTGCCTGGAGTGTGGCAGACTATAATTCACCCCTCCACTTT. This chain links TRBV30 with TRBJ1-6; D unclear. Germline V gene lookup returns CDR1 GTSNPN and CDR2 SVGIG (reference sequence). The CDR3 has 14 residues. The V end was cut by 0 bases, the J end by 3 bases, with 6 bases between. Looking up the rest from reference TRBV30 and TRBJ1-6 gives the full variable domain: SQTIHQWPATLVQPVGSPLSLECTVEGTSNPNLYWYRQAAGRGLQLLFYSVGIGQISSEVPQNLSASRPQDRQFILSSKKLLLSDSGFYLCAWSVADYNSPLHFGNGTRLTVT.

V and J are TRBV19 and TRBJ1-6, with 11 bases lining up with TRBD1. Germline lookup yields CDR1 LNHDA and CDR2 SQIVND (reference sequence). This CDR3 has 13 amino acids. V dropped 7 bases and J dropped 8; count of bases not matched to a gene: 1. CDR3: CASKGQGDSPLHF. The CDR3 DNA reads TGTGCCAGTAAGGGACAGGGGGATTCACCCCTCCACTTT. The whole variable domain, filled in from reference TRBV19 and TRBJ1-6, reads DGGITQSPKYLFRKEGQNVTLSCEQNLNHDAMYWYRQDPGQGLRLIYYSQIVNDFQKGDIAEGYSVSREKKESFPLTVTSAQKNPTAFYLCASKGQGDSPLHFGNGTRLTVT.

This chain links TRBV5-1 with TRBJ1-3; 7 bases are a match to TRBD1. Trimming took 3 bases from V and 2 from J; bases not matched to a gene: 8. The germline CDR1 and CDR2 sequences are SGHRS and YFSETQ. This CDR3 region has 16 residues. In DNA, the CDR3 is TGCGCCAGCAGCTGGACCCGACAGGGAACTGGAAACACCATATATTTT. It specifies CASSWTRQGTGNTIYF.

The V gene is TRBV11-3, the J gene TRBJ1-1, with D possibly being TRBD1 (6 bases). The germline V gene has CDR1 SGHNT and CDR2 YENEEA. Trimming shortened V by 5 bases and J by 10 bases, and 17 bases separated the two germline ends. CDR3 length equals 13 residues. The CDR3 here is CASSNNGEGGAFF. CDR3 in DNA: TGTGCCAGCAGCAACAATGGGGAGGGGGGAGCTTTCTTT.

The rearrangement links TRBV7-2 to TRBJ1-1; D is ambiguous. V lost 4 bases to trimming and J lost 5 bases, with 11 bases between them. CDR1 is SGHTA and CDR2 is FQGNSA in the germline V gene. This CDR3 is 13 amino acids long. CDR3 residues: CASSSLRGTEAFF. The CDR3 DNA follows: TGTGCCAGCAGCTCTCTCCGGGGAACTGAAGCTTTCTTT.

The chain is built from TRBV6-4 and TRBJ1-5; no clear D. This CDR3 region has 13 residues. Germline assignment: CDR1 MRHNA and CDR2 SNTAGT. V dropped 2 bases and J dropped 4 bases, with 6 bases sitting between them. In DNA form, the CDR3 reads TGTGCCAGCAGTGACCGTCCGAATCAGCCCCAGCATTTT. This gives the protein CASSDRPNQPQHF.